The sequence of this TCR beta chain was determined in a study of blood T cell repertoires in COVID-19. Study-level background: Sources were T cells, B-cell-depleted T cells, or PBMCs; the material itself was cDNA or gDNA.

Original data processing: Estimation of nucleated cell counts relied on the amplification of reference gene primers. Clones were sequenced by immunoSEQ multiplex PCR, and TCRdb holds only the in-frame ones, with some missing. D and trimming were read from the DNA, whereas the V and J calls and clone size are those reported in that table. Seen here are about 260,000 clones, around 80% observed once, and the top ten hold 1.9%. The CDR3 consists of 14 residues. After removal of 4 bases from V and 4 bases from J, the junction contained 0 bases not matched to a gene. The germline CDR1 and CDR2 sequences are KGHSH and LQKENI.

Sequenced sample: peripheral blood. This chain connects TRBV18 to TRBJ1-4; TRBD1 matches at 10 bases. This receptor was taken from a woman older than 75 with acute or convalescent COVID-19. CDR3 in amino acids: CASSRDRGNEKLFF. The CDR3, as DNA: TGTGCCAGCTCACGGGACAGGGGTAATGAAAAACTGTTTTTT.